These 26 T cell receptor beta chains share one sample of origin, sequenced in a study of siplizumab effects on memory and regulatory T cells. This table comes from immunoSEQ multiplex PCR, and its TCRdb copy is limited to in-frame clones, with some not included. This repertoire shows under 110,000 clones, approximately 91% found once; its top ten account for about 12%. Sequenced material: non-Treg CD4+ T cells sorted from blood. The receptors come from a human donor in good health.

The chain carries TRBV28 and TRBJ2-2; D unresolved. Trimming took 6 bases from V and 6 from J, leaving 11 bases between them. This CDR3 comprises 13 residues. Germline V gene sequence: CDR1 MDHEN, CDR2 SYDVKM. The CDR3 nucleotides are TGTGCCAGCAGCCCGGCCCTTCCCGGGGAGCTGTTTTTT. It is translated as CASSPALPGELFF. Using reference TRBV28 and TRBJ2-2 for the parts outside the CDR3, the full variable domain is DVKVTQSSRYLVKRTGEKVFLECVQDMDHENMFWYRQDPGLGLRLIYFSYDVKMKEKGDIPEGYSVSREKKERFSLILESASTNQTSMYLCASSPALPGELFFGEGSRLTVL.

This clone was seen just once. The chain carries TRBV6-6 and TRBJ2-7, with TRBD2 identical over 8 bases. This CDR3 has 14 residues. The J segment lost 5 bases and the V segment lost 4 bases, leaving 7 bases of the junction unmatched. CDR1 and CDR2 from the germline V gene are MNHNY and SVGAGI (reference sequence). CDR3 protein: CASSLSGRNNEQYF. As DNA, the CDR3 is TGTGCCAGCAGTTTAAGCGGGAGAAACAACGAGCAGTACTTC.

The chain links TRBV5-4 to TRBJ2-7; 14 bases fit TRBD2. The junction had 9 bases not matched to a gene; V was cut back by 4 bases and J by 0 bases. There are 18 residues in the CDR3. The germline gives CDR1 SGHNT, CDR2 YYREEE (reference sequence). The CDR3 reads CASSRLAGGPRSSYEQYF. Here the CDR3 DNA reads TGTGCCAGCAGCAGACTAGCGGGAGGGCCGAGGAGCTCCTACGAGCAGTACTTC.

The table lists this clone with a few counts. The chain combines TRBV7-3 with TRBJ2-1; TRBD2 aligns across 12 bases. Germline CDR1 and CDR2: SGHTA and FQGTGA. The length of the CDR3 is 16 residues. With V trimmed by 4 bases and J by 9 bases, 10 bases remained unmatched. DNA of the CDR3: TGTGCCAGCAGCTCGACCGGGGCTAGCGGGAGGGCTGAGCAGTTCTTC. It codes for CASSSTGASGRAEQFF.

This chain joins TRBV18 and TRBJ2-1, with 7 bases identical to TRBD1. Trimming removed 3 bases from V and 0 bases from J; junction bases left unmatched: 2. Germline V lookup: CDR1 KGHSH, CDR2 LQKENI. The CDR3 contains 15 residues. CDR3 nucleotide sequence: TGTGCCAGCTCACCTGGGACAGCCTCCTACAATGAGCAGTTCTTC. It is translated as CASSPGTASYNEQFF.

This clone occurred once. V and J are TRBV6-6 and TRBJ2-2; TRBD2 might be the D (5 bases). Trimming removed 6 bases at V and 2 bases at J, with 16 bases between. Germline CDR1 and CDR2: MNHNY and SVGAGI (reference sequence). The CDR3 covers 16 residues. CDR3: CASSPGETLNTGELFF. In DNA form, the CDR3 reads TGTGCCAGCAGCCCTGGGGAGACTCTTAACACCGGGGAGCTGTTTTTT.

The rearrangement joins TRBV5-1 to TRBJ2-1; 7 nucleotides agree with TRBD2. V lost 1 base to trimming and J lost 5 bases; unmatched junction nucleotides: 12. The CDR3 has 17 amino acids. Germline loops: CDR1 SGHRS, CDR2 YFSETQ. CDR3 in amino acids: CASSLPTSVGPHNEQFF. The CDR3 coding sequence is TGCGCCAGCAGCTTGCCCACTAGCGTCGGGCCCCACAATGAGCAGTTCTTC. The variable domain in full, completed from reference TRBV5-1 and TRBJ2-1, reads KAGVTQTPRYLIKTRGQQVTLSCSPISGHRSVSWYQQTPGQGLQFLFEYFSETQRNKGNFPGRFSGRQFSNSRSEMNVSTLELGDSALYLCASSLPTSVGPHNEQFFGPGTRLTVL.

The chain uses TRBV5-1 and TRBJ1-3; D uncertain. The germline V gene has CDR1 SGHRS and CDR2 YFSETQ. The ends were cut back, 0 bases at V and 4 bases at J, with 8 bases in the middle. This CDR3 is built from 14 residues. The CDR3 spells CASSLVGPGNTIYF. The CDR3 bases are TGCGCCAGCAGCTTGGTAGGGCCGGGAAACACCATATATTTT.

The V call is TRBV7-2, the J call TRBJ2-7; D uncertain. The CDR3 extends over 12 amino acids. The V gene's germline CDR1 is SGHTA and CDR2 FQGNSA. V was pared by 1 base and J by 3 bases, with 4 bases between. CDR3 coding DNA: TGTGCCAGCAGCTTAGAACTCTACGAGCAGTACTTC. Residues: CASSLELYEQYF.

The chain couples TRBV9 to TRBJ2-1; 9 bases align to TRBD2. The CDR3 is made up of 16 amino acids. Germline V gives CDR1 SGDLS, CDR2 YYNGEE. Trimming removed 5 bases from V and 1 base from J; junction bases left unmatched: 7. The CDR3 nucleotides are TGTGCCAGCAGTGGGGGTAGCGGGAGTTCCTACAATGAGCAGTTCTTC. This translates into CASSGGSGSSYNEQFF.

The chain's CDR3 is CASSARLAGGQTRSTDTQYF. In nucleotides, the CDR3 is TGTGCCAGCAGCGCACGACTAGCGGGAGGTCAGACACGTAGCACAGATACGCAGTATTTT. This chain connects TRBV9 to TRBJ2-3, with TRBD2 identical over 13 bases. V was clipped by 3 bases and J by 0 bases; unmatched bases: 13. Germline CDR1 is SGDLS and CDR2 is YYNGEE. The CDR3 extends over 20 amino acids.

The V gene is TRBV7-9, the J gene TRBJ1-2; D unclear. Germline CDR1 is SEHNR and CDR2 is FQNEAQ (reference sequence). The CDR3 runs 8 residues. The V gene lost 5 bases and the J gene lost 14 bases, with 6 bases spanning the gap. The CDR3 loop is CASSPRTF. CDR3 DNA: TGTGCCAGCAGCCCTAGGACCTTC. Using reference TRBV7-9 and TRBJ1-2 for the parts outside the CDR3, the full variable domain is DTGVSQNPRHKITKRGQNVTFRCDPISEHNRLYWYRQTLGQGPEFLTYFQNEAQLEKSRLLSDRFSAERPKGSFSTLEIQRTEQGDSAMYLCASSPRTFGSGTRLTVV.

The rearrangement uses TRBV5-4 and TRBJ2-3; the match to TRBD2 covers 12 bases. Looked up from germline, CDR1 is SGHNT and CDR2 is YYREEE (reference sequence). Trimming removed 0 bases from V and 6 bases from J; junction bases left unmatched: 5. CDR3 length: 16 amino acids. The CDR3 nucleotides read TGTGCCAGCAGCTTGGGGGCTAGCGGGAGGGCGGATACGCAGTATTTT. It yields the protein CASSLGASGRADTQYF.

The J gene is TRBJ2-3, the V gene TRBV12-5, with 13 bases matching TRBD2. CDR1 is LGHNT and CDR2 is FRNRAP in the germline V gene. The CDR3 is 15 residues long. Losses at the gene ends were 4 bases for V and 4 bases for J; bases not matched to a gene: 2. DNA for the CDR3: TGTGCTAGTGGTTGGACTAGCGGGAGTGCAGATACGCAGTATTTT. It is translated as CASGWTSGSADTQYF.

The V and J genes are TRBV9 and TRBJ2-5, with TRBD1 matching over 8 bases. CDR1 is SGDLS and CDR2 is YYNGEE in the germline V gene. J lost 3 bases, V lost 0 bases, and 4 bases had no gene match. This CDR3 comprises 15 residues. The CDR3 sequence: CASSVGPGGEETQYF. The CDR3, as DNA: TGTGCCAGCAGCGTAGGTCCAGGGGGCGAAGAGACCCAGTACTTC.

This clone is classed as medium-sized (0.01 to 0.1%). This chain connects TRBV11-3 to TRBJ1-1; tentative D call: TRBD1 (5 bases). Germline loops: CDR1 SGHNT, CDR2 YENEEA. Trimming stripped 5 bases from V and 4 bases from J, with 14 bases between. The CDR3 is 14 residues long. The CDR3 sequence: CASSPSQGGTEAFF. The CDR3 coding sequence is TGTGCCAGCAGCCCGTCCCAGGGAGGCACTGAAGCTTTCTTT.

This clone has only one observation. V is TRBV4-1 and J is TRBJ2-7, with a tentative D call TRBD2 (5 bases). Between the trimmed V and J ends, which lost 0 bases and 4 bases, there was a span of 13 bases. From germline, CDR1 is MGHRA and CDR2 YSYEKL. The CDR3 loop spans 15 amino acids. DNA of the CDR3: TGCGCCAGCAGCCAAGAGTCTAGCAGCGTTTACGAGCAGTACTTC. Translation gives CASSQESSSVYEQYF.

The genes are TRBV28 and TRBJ1-5, with D perhaps TRBD1 (6 bases). The CDR3 has 15 amino acids. The germline CDR1 and CDR2 sequences are MDHEN and SYDVKM. Trimming removed 7 bases at V and 2 bases at J, with 15 bases between. The CDR3 DNA reads as TGTGCCAGCAACCCGCCAGGGGCTGGCAATCAGCCCCAGCATTTT. Translating gives CASNPPGAGNQPQHF.

The chain has TRBV18 and TRBJ1-1, with a possible D match to TRBD1 (6 bases). The CDR3 has 16 amino acids. The germline CDR1 and CDR2 sequences are KGHSH and LQKENI. Trimming took off 6 bases at V and 2 bases at J, with 19 bases between the two ends. The CDR3 DNA sequence: TGTGCCAGCTCGACACGGGCCCGGGGGCCAAACACTGAAGCTTTCTTT. Translation: CASSTRARGPNTEAFF.

The chain is built from TRBV7-9 and TRBJ2-1, with D perhaps being TRBD1 or TRBD2 (6 bases each). The CDR3 has 15 amino acids. Germline values: CDR1 SEHNR, CDR2 FQNEAQ (reference sequence). V gave up 5 bases and J gave up 4 bases, with 15 bases separating them. DNA of the CDR3: TGTGCCAGCAGCCGACTAGGGGGGCAATACAATGAGCAGTTCTTC. Translated: CASSRLGGQYNEQFF. The whole variable domain, remainder taken from reference TRBV7-9 and TRBJ2-1, is DTGVSQNPRHKITKRGQNVTFRCDPISEHNRLYWYRQTLGQGPEFLTYFQNEAQLEKSRLLSDRFSAERPKGSFSTLEIQRTEQGDSAMYLCASSRLGGQYNEQFFGPGTRLTVL.

This clone was observed a single time. The chain links TRBV15 to TRBJ1-1; weak D call: TRBD1 (5 bases). Germline assignment: CDR1 LNHNV and CDR2 YYDKDF (reference sequence). The CDR3 consists of 14 residues. V was pared by 0 bases and J by 7 bases, with 12 bases between. Written as DNA, the CDR3 is TGTGCCACCAGCAGAGAGGCAGGGCCCTTTGAAGCTTTCTTT. This sequence encodes CATSREAGPFEAFF.

The gene calls are TRBV7-2 and TRBJ2-1, with 7 bases that match TRBD1. V shed 5 bases, J shed 1 base, and the junction held 8 bases outside the gene matches. This CDR3 region has 16 residues. Germline V gene lookup returns CDR1 SGHTA and CDR2 FQGNSA. The CDR3 DNA reads TGTGCCAGCAGCAGACACAGGGGAAGGTCCTACAATGAGCAGTTCTTC. It codes for CASSRHRGRSYNEQFF.

The chain uses TRBV6-5 and TRBJ2-2; D is perhaps TRBD1 or TRBD2 (6 bases each). The CDR3 has 13 amino acids. The V end lost 6 bases, the J end lost 8 bases, and 13 bases lay between the germline ends. CDR1 is MNHEY, CDR2 SVGAGI, per germline. In DNA, the CDR3 is TGTGCCAGCAGCACGACAGGAGGGGGGGAGCTGTTTTTT. Its protein is CASSTTGGGELFF.

A remark on this clone: Other DNA sequences within the sample encode an identical CDR3. The chain carries TRBV5-1 and TRBJ2-3, with D hard to call. CDR3 length: 14 residues. Germline V gives CDR1 SGHRS, CDR2 YFSETQ. Trimming stripped 0 bases from V and 2 bases from J, with 7 bases between. CDR3 protein: CASSLAANTDTQYF. The CDR3 DNA follows: TGCGCCAGCAGCTTGGCGGCAAACACAGATACGCAGTATTTT.

The chain couples TRBV19 to TRBJ2-7; 13 nucleotides match TRBD2. Trimming cost V 6 bases and J 6 bases; bases outside gene matches: 8. From germline, CDR1 is LNHDA and CDR2 SQIVND (reference sequence). The CDR3 runs 15 residues. CDR3 nucleotide sequence: TGTGCCAGTAGCAAAACCGGGACTAGCGGGACCGAGCAGTACTTC. Translating gives CASSKTGTSGTEQYF.

The chain recombines TRBV5-5 with TRBJ2-2, with TRBD2 matching over 7 bases. Germline values: CDR1 SGHKS, CDR2 YYEKEE (reference sequence). The CDR3 extends over 15 amino acids. J lost 6 bases, V lost 0 bases, and 5 bases had no gene match. The CDR3 bases are TGTGCCAGCAGCTTGGTGGCGGGAGTCCCCGGGGAGCTGTTTTTT. Translated, it gives CASSLVAGVPGELFF.